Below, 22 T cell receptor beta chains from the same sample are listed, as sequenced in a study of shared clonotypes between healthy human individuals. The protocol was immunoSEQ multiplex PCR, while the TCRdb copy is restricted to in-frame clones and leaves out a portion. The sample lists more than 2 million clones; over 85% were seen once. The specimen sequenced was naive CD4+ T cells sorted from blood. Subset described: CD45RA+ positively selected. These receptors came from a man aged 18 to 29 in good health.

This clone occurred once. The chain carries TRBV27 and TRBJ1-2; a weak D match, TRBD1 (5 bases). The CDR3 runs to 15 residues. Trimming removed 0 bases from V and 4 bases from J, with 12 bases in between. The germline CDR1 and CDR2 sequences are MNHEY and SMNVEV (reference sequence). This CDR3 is CASSLSGGGVYGYTF. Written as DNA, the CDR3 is TGTGCCAGCAGTTTATCGGGGGGTGGGGTCTATGGCTACACCTTC.

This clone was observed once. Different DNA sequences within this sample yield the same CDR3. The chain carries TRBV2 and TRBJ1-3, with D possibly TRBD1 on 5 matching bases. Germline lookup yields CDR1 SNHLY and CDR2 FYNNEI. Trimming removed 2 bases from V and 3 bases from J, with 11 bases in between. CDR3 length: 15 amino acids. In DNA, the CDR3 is TGTGCCAGCAGTGAACAGGGTGGCAGTGGAAACACCATATATTTT. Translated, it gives CASSEQGGSGNTIYF.

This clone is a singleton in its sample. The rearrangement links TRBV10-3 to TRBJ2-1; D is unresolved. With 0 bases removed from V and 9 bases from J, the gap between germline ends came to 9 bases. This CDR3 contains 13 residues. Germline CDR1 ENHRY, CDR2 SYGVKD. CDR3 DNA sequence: TGTGCCATCAGTGAGTCAAGCTTTGGTGAGCAGTTCTTC. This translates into CAISESSFGEQFF.

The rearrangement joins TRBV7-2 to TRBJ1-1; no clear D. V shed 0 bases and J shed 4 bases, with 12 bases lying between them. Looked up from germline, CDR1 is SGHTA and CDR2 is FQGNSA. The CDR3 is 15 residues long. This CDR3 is CASSLAGRTVTEAFF. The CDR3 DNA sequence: TGTGCCAGCAGCTTAGCTGGGAGAACGGTCACTGAAGCTTTCTTT. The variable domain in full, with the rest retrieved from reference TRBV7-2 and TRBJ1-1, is GAGVSQSPSNKVTEKGKDVELRCDPISGHTALYWYRQSLGQGLEFLIYFQGNSAPDKSGLPSDRFSAERTGGSVSTLTIQRTQQEDSAVYLCASSLAGRTVTEAFFGQGTRLTVV.

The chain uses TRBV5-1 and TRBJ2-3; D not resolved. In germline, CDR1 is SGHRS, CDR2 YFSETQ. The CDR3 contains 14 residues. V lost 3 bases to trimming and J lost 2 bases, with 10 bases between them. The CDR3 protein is CASSSMTDTDTQYF. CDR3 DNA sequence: TGCGCCAGCAGCTCCATGACCGACACAGATACGCAGTATTTT.

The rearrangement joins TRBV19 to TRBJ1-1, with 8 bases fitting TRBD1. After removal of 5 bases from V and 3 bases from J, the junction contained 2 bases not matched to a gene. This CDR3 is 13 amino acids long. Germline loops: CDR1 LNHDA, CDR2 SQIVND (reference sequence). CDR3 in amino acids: CASSRQGYTEAFF. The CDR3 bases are TGTGCCAGTAGTCGACAGGGGTACACTGAAGCTTTCTTT.

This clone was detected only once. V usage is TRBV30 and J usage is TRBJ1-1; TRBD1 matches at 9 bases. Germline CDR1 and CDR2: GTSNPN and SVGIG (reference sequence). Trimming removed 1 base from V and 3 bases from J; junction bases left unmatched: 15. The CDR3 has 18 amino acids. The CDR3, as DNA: TGTGCCTGGAGTGCCACACGCCGACAGGGGGTTTTGTACACTGAAGCTTTCTTT. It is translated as CAWSATRRQGVLYTEAFF.

The DNA for the CDR3 is TGTGCCAGCACCGGGGGGACAGGGAACTATGGCTACACCTTC. Its protein product is CASTGGTGNYGYTF. The chain employs TRBV2 and TRBJ1-2, with 9 bases that match TRBD1. With 7 bases clipped from V and 2 bases from J, the junction kept 5 bases outside the gene matches. CDR1 is SNHLY, CDR2 FYNNEI, per germline. CDR3 length: 14 amino acids. Drawing the rest from reference TRBV2 and TRBJ1-2, the complete variable domain is EPEVTQTPSHQVTQMGQEVILRCVPISNHLYFYWYRQILGQKVEFLVSFYNNEISEKSEIFDDQFSVERPDGSNFTLKIRSTKLEDSAMYFCASTGGTGNYGYTFGSGTRLTVV.

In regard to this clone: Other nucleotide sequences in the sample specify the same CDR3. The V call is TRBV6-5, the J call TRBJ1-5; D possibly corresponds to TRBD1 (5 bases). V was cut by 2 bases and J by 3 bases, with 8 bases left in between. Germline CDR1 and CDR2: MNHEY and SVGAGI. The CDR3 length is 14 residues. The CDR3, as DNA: TGTGCCAGCAGTTACGGGGGTAACAATCAGCCCCAGCATTTT. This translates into CASSYGGNNQPQHF.

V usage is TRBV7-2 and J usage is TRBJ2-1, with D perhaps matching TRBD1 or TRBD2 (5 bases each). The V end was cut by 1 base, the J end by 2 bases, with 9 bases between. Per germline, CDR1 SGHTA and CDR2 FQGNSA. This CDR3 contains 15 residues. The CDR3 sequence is CASSLDGTAYNEQFF. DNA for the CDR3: TGTGCCAGCAGCTTAGACGGGACGGCCTACAATGAGCAGTTCTTC.

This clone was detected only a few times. The CDR3 nucleotides read TGTGCCAGCAGCCCTGAGGGACTAGCACCCTACGAGCAGTACTTC. It encodes CASSPEGLAPYEQYF. The V gene is TRBV6-5, the J gene TRBJ2-7; 9 bases map to TRBD2. CDR1 and CDR2 (germline): MNHEY, SVGAGI. The trim removed 6 bases at V and 2 bases at J, leaving 8 bases unmatched. This CDR3 contains 15 residues.

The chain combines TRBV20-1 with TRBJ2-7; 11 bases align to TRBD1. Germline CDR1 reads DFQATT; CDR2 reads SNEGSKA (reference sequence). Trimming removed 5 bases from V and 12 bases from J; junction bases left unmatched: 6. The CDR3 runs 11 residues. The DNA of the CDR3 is TGCAGTGCTCGTGGGACAGGGGGGTTGTACTTC. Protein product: CSARGTGGLYF.

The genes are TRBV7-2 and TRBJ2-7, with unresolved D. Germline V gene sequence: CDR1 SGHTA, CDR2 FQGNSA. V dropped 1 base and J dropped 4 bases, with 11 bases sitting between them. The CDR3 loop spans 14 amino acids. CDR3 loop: CASSLGQAWYEQYF. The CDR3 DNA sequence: TGTGCCAGCAGCTTAGGGCAGGCGTGGTACGAGCAGTACTTC.

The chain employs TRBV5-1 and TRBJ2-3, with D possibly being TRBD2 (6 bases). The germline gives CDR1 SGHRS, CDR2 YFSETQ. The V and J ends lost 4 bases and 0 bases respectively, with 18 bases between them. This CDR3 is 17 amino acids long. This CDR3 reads CASSRPSGGTSTDTQYF. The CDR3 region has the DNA TGCGCCAGCAGCAGGCCAAGCGGCGGGACTAGCACAGATACGCAGTATTTT.

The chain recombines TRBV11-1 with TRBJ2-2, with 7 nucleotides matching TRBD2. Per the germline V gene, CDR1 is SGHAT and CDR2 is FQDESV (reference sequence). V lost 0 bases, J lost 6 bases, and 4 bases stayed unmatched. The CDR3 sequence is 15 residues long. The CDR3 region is CASSLARAGAGELFF. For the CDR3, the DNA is TGTGCCAGCAGCTTAGCGCGGGCGGGGGCCGGGGAGCTGTTTTTT.

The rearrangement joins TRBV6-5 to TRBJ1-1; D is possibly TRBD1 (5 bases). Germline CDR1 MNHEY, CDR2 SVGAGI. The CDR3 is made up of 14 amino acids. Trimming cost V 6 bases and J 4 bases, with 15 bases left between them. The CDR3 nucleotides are TGTGCCAGCAGCCGAGGGACGGTGGGCACTGAAGCTTTCTTT. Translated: CASSRGTVGTEAFF.

The CDR3 here is CASSLQTGGDRPSNTIYF. CDR3 coding DNA: TGCGCCAGCAGCCTCCAAACTGGGGGAGATAGACCTTCGAACACCATATATTTT. The rearrangement uses TRBV5-1 and TRBJ1-3; perhaps TRBD1 as D (5 bases). CDR1 and CDR2 from the germline V gene are SGHRS and YFSETQ. The CDR3 is made up of 18 amino acids. The germline V and J ends were trimmed by 4 bases and 7 bases, with 27 bases remaining between them.

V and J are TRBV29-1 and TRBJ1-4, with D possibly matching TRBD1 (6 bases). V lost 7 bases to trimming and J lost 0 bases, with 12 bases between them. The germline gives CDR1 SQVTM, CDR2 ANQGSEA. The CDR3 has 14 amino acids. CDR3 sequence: CSGRGAATNEKLFF. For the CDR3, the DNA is TGCAGCGGCCGGGGGGCCGCAACTAATGAAAAACTGTTTTTT.

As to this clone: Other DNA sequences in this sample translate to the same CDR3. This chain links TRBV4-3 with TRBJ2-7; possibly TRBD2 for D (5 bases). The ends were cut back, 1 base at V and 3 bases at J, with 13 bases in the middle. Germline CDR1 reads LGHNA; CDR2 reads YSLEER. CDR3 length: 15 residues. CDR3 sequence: CASSQVLAGNYEQYF. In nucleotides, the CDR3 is TGCGCCAGCAGCCAAGTTCTAGCCGGAAACTACGAGCAGTACTTC.

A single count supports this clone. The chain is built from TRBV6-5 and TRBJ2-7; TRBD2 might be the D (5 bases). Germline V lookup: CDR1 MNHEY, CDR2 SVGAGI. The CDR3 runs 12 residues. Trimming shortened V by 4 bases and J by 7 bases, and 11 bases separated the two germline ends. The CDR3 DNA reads TGTGCCAGCAGTTTCGAGGGTAAGGAGCAGTACTTC. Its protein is CASSFEGKEQYF.

The CDR3 DNA reads TGTGCCAGCAGCTCTAGAGCCTACCAGACCTACGAGCAGTACTTC. It specifies CASSSRAYQTYEQYF. This sequence joins TRBV11-2 and TRBJ2-7; D gene uncertain. CDR1 and CDR2 (germline): SGHAT, FQNNGV. V was clipped by 4 bases and J by 2 bases, with 15 bases between them. The CDR3 is made up of 15 amino acids.

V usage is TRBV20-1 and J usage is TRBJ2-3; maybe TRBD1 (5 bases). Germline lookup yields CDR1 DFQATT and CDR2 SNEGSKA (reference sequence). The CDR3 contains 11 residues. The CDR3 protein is CRPGITDTQYF. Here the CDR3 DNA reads TGCAGACCAGGGATCACAGATACGCAGTATTTT.